The present entry profiles one TCR beta chain with its context. Seattle cases were enrolled at active infection and followed longitudinally. This CDR3 has 15 residues. Germline V gives CDR1 SGDLS, CDR2 YYNGEE. V was trimmed by 0 bases and J by 8 bases, leaving 14 bases between them. Clones were sequenced by immunoSEQ multiplex PCR, and TCRdb holds only the in-frame ones, with some missing. The sample consists of under 150,000 clones, more than 80% of them appearing once. The data originate from a study of blood T cell repertoires in COVID-19. Turning to the study itself: The United States, Italy and Spain supplied acute and convalescent COVID-19 samples.

V and J are TRBV9 and TRBJ1-4; no clear D gene. This clonotype was obtained from an older woman with COVID-19, enrolled during active disease. The material sequenced was peripheral blood. Here the CDR3 DNA reads TGTGCCAGCAGCGTAGCTCATAGGGAGTCAGAAAAACTGTTTTTT. Encoded protein: CASSVAHRESEKLFF.